Below are 26 T cell receptor beta chains sequenced from a single sample in a study of blood T cells in healthy people across ages (dated by TCRdb to 2014 to 2015). Libraries were prepared through 5' RACE. The sequencing machine was an Illumina HiSeq 2500. The second PCR ran for roughly 7 to 12 cycles and used a J-beta primer mix along with a sample-barcoded 5' primer. TCRdb reprocessed the public reads (quality trimming at Q25 with fastp, clone calling with MiXCR) and kept in-frame beta chains. Rows are unified per CDR3 protein, each entry keeping the most common DNA and genes. The sample profile shows about 760,000 distinct CDR3 sequences; roughly three fifths of them were found once. The top ten clonotypes cover 20% to 30% of the sample. What was sequenced was blood. These receptors all come from a middle-aged man in good health.

The chain uses TRBV7-2 and TRBJ1-3; no clear D. V dropped 4 bases and J dropped 0 bases, with 7 bases sitting between them. Germline V CDR1 and CDR2: SGHTA, FQGNSA. The CDR3 covers 14 residues. The CDR3 reads CASSWAPSGNTIYF. The CDR3 DNA reads TGTGCCAGCAGCTGGGCCCCCTCTGGAAACACCATATATTTT.

V usage is TRBV3-1 and J usage is TRBJ2-1; 7 bases agree with TRBD2. Per germline, CDR1 LGHDT and CDR2 YNNKEL (reference sequence). The CDR3 is 16 amino acids. V shed 1 base and J 6 bases; nucleotides not matched to a gene: 9. Here the CDR3 DNA reads TGTGCCAGCAGCCAAGGGGTTGCGGGAGTGGGCAATGAGCAGTTCTTC. It encodes CASSQGVAGVGNEQFF.

In this sample, this clonotype turned up a few times. The chain employs TRBV9 and TRBJ2-7; 10 nucleotides align to TRBD2. Trimming at V came to 0 bases and at J to 5 bases, leaving 11 bases not matched to a gene. CDR1 and CDR2 from the germline V gene are SGDLS and YYNGEE. The CDR3 has 17 amino acids. This CDR3 is CASSVAPGASGSNEQYF. In DNA form, the CDR3 reads TGTGCCAGCAGCGTAGCCCCGGGGGCTAGCGGGAGTAACGAGCAGTACTTC.

In its sample, this clonotype was seen a few times. This chain uses TRBV11-1 with TRBJ2-2; D is undetermined. CDR1 and CDR2 from the germline V gene are SGHAT and FQDESV (reference sequence). This CDR3 is built from 13 residues. V was trimmed by 2 bases and J by 4 bases, leaving 5 bases between them. Here the CDR3 reads CASSLSFTGELFF. CDR3 DNA sequence: TGTGCCAGCAGCTTATCCTTCACCGGGGAGCTGTTTTTT.

This clonotype appeared a few times. V and J are TRBV20-1 and TRBJ2-5; 10 nucleotides line up with TRBD2. V dropped 3 bases and J dropped 3; count of bases not matched to a gene: 4. Germline-derived CDR1 and CDR2 are DFQATT and SNEGSKA (reference sequence). The CDR3 has 14 amino acids. The CDR3 DNA sequence: TGCAGTGCTAGGGATAGCGGGGGGAAAGAGACCCAGTACTTC. This sequence encodes CSARDSGGKETQYF.

The genes are TRBV29-1 and TRBJ2-3, with D possibly being TRBD1 (8 bases). This CDR3 is 14 amino acids long. Trimming removed 5 bases from V and 3 bases from J, with 15 bases in between. The germline CDR1 and CDR2 sequences are SQVTM and ANQGSEA. The CDR3 protein is CSVRTGRGTDTQYF. The CDR3 nucleotides read TGCAGCGTTAGGACAGGGCGGGGGACAGATACGCAGTATTTT.

This clonotype was detected a few times. The rearrangement joins TRBV5-1 to TRBJ1-2; unclear D gene. This CDR3 contains 15 residues. Germline V gene data show CDR1 as SGHRS and CDR2 as YFSETQ. The V end lost 4 bases, the J end lost 3 bases, and 16 bases lay between the germline ends. Here the CDR3 reads CASSADGGMDYGYTF. The CDR3 nucleotides read TGCGCCAGCAGCGCGGACGGAGGGATGGACTATGGCTACACCTTC.

This clonotype has a handful of counts. DNA for the CDR3: TGTGCCAGCAGTTTATTTGGGCTGAACCTCTATAATTCACCCCTCCACTTT. This codes for CASSLFGLNLYNSPLHF. The chain uses TRBV27 and TRBJ1-6; D is undetermined. V was shortened by 1 base and J by 3 bases, with 13 bases between the two germline ends. This CDR3 region has 17 residues. CDR1 and CDR2 (germline): MNHEY, SMNVEV (reference sequence).

The genes are TRBV20-1 and TRBJ1-2; no clear D gene. The V end was cut by 8 bases, the J end by 6 bases, with 10 bases between. Germline lookup yields CDR1 DFQATT and CDR2 SNEGSKA (reference sequence). The CDR3 totals 10 residues. CDR3: CSSLPNGYTF. DNA for the CDR3: TGCAGTTCCCTACCGAATGGCTACACCTTC.

The chain combines TRBV9 with TRBJ2-5; a possible D gene is TRBD1 (5 bases). Trimming shortened V by 1 base and J by 5 bases, and 9 bases separated the two germline ends. Per the germline V gene, CDR1 is SGDLS and CDR2 is YYNGEE. The CDR3 is made up of 13 amino acids. CDR3 in amino acids: CASSVSGMETQYF. The CDR3 nucleotides are TGTGCCAGCAGCGTATCAGGGATGGAGACCCAGTACTTC.

This chain links TRBV6-4 with TRBJ2-2; 8 nucleotides line up with TRBD1. Germline V lookup: CDR1 MRHNA, CDR2 SNTAGT. The V segment lost 4 bases and the J segment 4 bases; nucleotides outside the gene matches: 11. This CDR3 contains 17 residues. This chain's CDR3 is CASSADEPGGFTGELFF. CDR3 DNA sequence: TGTGCCAGCAGTGCGGACGAACCAGGGGGCTTCACCGGGGAGCTGTTTTTT.

Comments on this clonotype: One end of the junction fails to match germline, which may point to a read error. The chain couples TRBV5-4 to TRBJ2-2; D is possibly TRBD2 (6 bases). This CDR3 contains 14 residues. Looked up from germline, CDR1 is SGHNT and CDR2 is YYREEE (reference sequence). This CDR3 is CASSPGGNIGELFF. DNA for the CDR3: TGTGCCAGCAGCCCTGGCGGGAACATCGGGGAGCTGTTTTTT.

This chain links TRBV3-1 with TRBJ2-1; no clear D. V was trimmed by 4 bases and J by 8 bases, leaving 9 bases between them. The germline gives CDR1 LGHDT, CDR2 YNNKEL (reference sequence). The CDR3 runs 12 residues. The CDR3 here is CASSPSRYEQFF. The CDR3 nucleotides are TGTGCCAGCAGCCCTTCTCGTTATGAGCAGTTCTTC.

This clonotype came up a few times. The chain combines TRBV5-6 with TRBJ2-4, with a possible D match to TRBD1 (6 bases). The CDR3 consists of 17 residues. Trimming took off 3 bases at V and 0 bases at J, with 16 bases between the two ends. Germline V gene lookup returns CDR1 SGHDT and CDR2 YYEEEE. The CDR3 coding sequence is TGTGCCAGCAGCTGGAGGACAGACAATATAGCCAAAAACATTCAGTACTTC. Protein sequence: CASSWRTDNIAKNIQYF.

This chain uses TRBV6-5 with TRBJ1-6; 9 bases agree with TRBD1. There are 15 residues in the CDR3. The germline CDR1 and CDR2 sequences are MNHEY and SVGAGI. Trimming at V came to 2 bases and at J to 7 bases, leaving 3 bases not matched to a gene. CDR3 residues: CASSYTDRGNSPLHF. The CDR3 nucleotides read TGTGCCAGCAGTTACACGGACAGGGGAAATTCACCCCTCCACTTT.

This rearrangement joins TRBV3-1 to TRBJ1-5; D is unresolved. V was cut by 0 bases and J by 5 bases, with 17 bases left in between. This CDR3 has 17 residues. Germline V lookup: CDR1 LGHDT, CDR2 YNNKEL (reference sequence). Here the CDR3 reads CASSQDRSGSAHQPQHF. DNA of the CDR3: TGTGCCAGCAGCCAAGATCGTTCGGGTAGTGCGCATCAGCCCCAGCATTTT.

This clonotype has just a few counts. The chain uses TRBV6-5 and TRBJ2-4; 10 nucleotides agree with TRBD1. The end of the DNA aligns better with TRBJ2-7, so the J call may be wrong. The germline gives CDR1 MNHEY, CDR2 SVGAGI. The CDR3 has 16 amino acids. This CDR3 reads CASSYSPGQGSYEQYF. CDR3 nucleotides: TGTGCCAGCAGTTACTCACCGGGACAGGGGAGCTACGAGCAGTACTTC.

This clonotype was seen only a few times. The chain joins TRBV27 to TRBJ2-1; D is uncertain. The CDR3 consists of 14 residues. V was pared by 3 bases and J by 9 bases, with 15 bases between. CDR1 is MNHEY and CDR2 is SMNVEV in the germline V gene (reference sequence). The CDR3 DNA reads TGTGCCAGCAGTTTTTCGTATCCTTCGGGTGAGCAGTTCTTC. It codes for CASSFSYPSGEQFF.

V is TRBV29-1 and J is TRBJ2-5; D could derive from TRBD1 or TRBD2 (5 bases each). CDR3 length: 13 amino acids. Trimming removed 5 bases from V and 4 bases from J, with 14 bases in between. Germline CDR1 is SQVTM and CDR2 is ANQGSEA. The CDR3 nucleotides read TGCAGCGTTAGGCGAGGGGTCGGAGAGACCCAGTACTTC. Translated: CSVRRGVGETQYF.

The CDR3 here is CSARRSASRYNEQFF. The CDR3 DNA sequence: TGCAGTGCTAGAAGAAGCGCTAGTCGGTACAATGAGCAGTTCTTC. The chain has TRBV20-1 and TRBJ2-1; no firm D call. Germline-derived CDR1 and CDR2 are DFQATT and SNEGSKA (reference sequence). The germline V and J ends were trimmed by 2 bases and 4 bases, with 15 bases remaining between them. There are 15 residues in the CDR3.

The rearrangement uses TRBV7-9 and TRBJ2-3; 7 nucleotides agree with TRBD2. CDR1 is SEHNR, CDR2 FQNEAQ, per germline (reference sequence). V was pared by 4 bases and J by 1 base, with 11 bases of the junction left unmatched. The CDR3 runs to 17 residues. The CDR3 loop reads CASSSFLPRGGTDTQYF. The CDR3 region has the DNA TGTGCCAGCAGCTCCTTCCTCCCTCGGGGGGGCACAGATACGCAGTATTTT.

This rearrangement joins TRBV27 to TRBJ1-2; D remains unclear. This CDR3 is built from 13 residues. Germline CDR1 and CDR2: MNHEY and SMNVEV (reference sequence). Trimming took 5 bases from V and 6 from J, leaving 13 bases between them. The CDR3 region is CASSTQTGDGYTF. The CDR3 DNA sequence: TGTGCCAGCAGTACTCAGACGGGTGATGGCTACACCTTC.

The chain uses TRBV20-1 and TRBJ2-1, with TRBD1 matching over 11 bases. This CDR3 is 12 amino acids long. J lost 7 bases, V lost 5 bases, and 1 base had no gene match. From germline, CDR1 is DFQATT and CDR2 SNEGSKA (reference sequence). The CDR3 loop reads CSAGQGANEQFF. In DNA form, the CDR3 reads TGCAGTGCTGGACAGGGGGCGAATGAGCAGTTCTTC.

The gene calls are TRBV3-1 and TRBJ2-3; 11 bases fit TRBD2. CDR3 length: 15 amino acids. Germline lookup yields CDR1 LGHDT and CDR2 YNNKEL (reference sequence). J lost 7 bases, V lost 8 bases, and 11 bases had no gene match. CDR3 sequence: CASGRTSGRRNTQYF. The DNA for the CDR3 is TGTGCCAGCGGTCGGACTAGCGGGCGGCGGAATACGCAGTATTTT.

This chain links TRBV6-6 with TRBJ2-3, with no clear D. Trimming left V 0 bases short and J 7 bases short, with 8 bases between. This CDR3 has 13 residues. Germline V gives CDR1 MNHNY, CDR2 SVGAGI (reference sequence). This CDR3 is CASSYSASNTQYF. The CDR3 region has the DNA TGTGCCAGCAGTTACTCAGCCTCGAATACGCAGTATTTT.

As DNA, the CDR3 is TGTGCCAGCAGCTCCCTAGCGGGGGCTTCGGCGCAGTATTTT. Translation: CASSSLAGASAQYF. V is TRBV27 and J is TRBJ2-3; 10 nucleotides match TRBD2. This CDR3 has 14 amino acids. The germline CDR1 and CDR2 sequences are MNHEY and SMNVEV (reference sequence). With 6 bases clipped from V and 10 bases from J, the junction kept 10 bases outside the gene matches.